The 26 T cell receptor beta chains below all came from one sample that was sequenced in a study of cytomegalovirus exposure and HLA in healthy donors. The PCR had 60 Vbeta and 13 Jbeta primers. Only in-frame clones appear in the TCRdb table, and some are missing; sequencing was by immunoSEQ multiplex PCR. Here the sample spans 150,000 to 200,000 clones, roughly 85% being singletons. The sequenced material came from PBMCs. The receptors stem from a man in his forties in good health and CMV-seronegative.

The genes are TRBV4-2 and TRBJ2-7; TRBD1 might be the D (7 bases). The CDR3 is made up of 18 amino acids. With 3 bases removed from V and 2 bases from J, the gap between germline ends came to 23 bases. CDR1 is LGHNA, CDR2 YNFKEQ, per germline. The CDR3 DNA reads as TGTGCCAGCAGCCACCCCTCAGCGGCGGGACAGCCGGCCTACGAGCAGTACTTC. Protein: CASSHPSAAGQPAYEQYF.

The rearrangement links TRBV28 to TRBJ1-5; a weak D match, TRBD1 (5 bases). The germline V gene has CDR1 MDHEN and CDR2 SYDVKM. The CDR3 has 15 amino acids. V was cut by 7 bases and J by 1 base, with 14 bases left in between. The CDR3: CASKGGGESNQPQHF. Written as DNA, the CDR3 is TGTGCCAGCAAAGGTGGGGGGGAAAGCAATCAGCCCCAGCATTTT.

V usage is TRBV7-2 and J usage is TRBJ2-3; a weak D match, TRBD2 (5 bases). CDR1 SGHTA and CDR2 FQGNSA come from the germline V gene. The V gene lost 8 bases and the J gene lost 0 bases, with 9 bases spanning the gap. This CDR3 contains 13 residues. CDR3: CASLRLSTDTQYF. CDR3 DNA sequence: TGTGCCAGCCTCCGACTAAGCACAGATACGCAGTATTTT.

Points on this clone: A read error may account for a junction end that differs from germline. This sequence joins TRBV15 and TRBJ2-7, with D maybe TRBD2 (5 bases). Germline V CDR1 and CDR2: LNHNV, YYDKDF (reference sequence). The CDR3 totals 13 residues. This chain's CDR3 is CTTSRDLGAGGYF. The CDR3 nucleotides are TGTACCACCAGCAGAGATCTTGGTGCGGGCGGGTACTTC.

This sequence joins TRBV7-2 and TRBJ2-1; 13 bases line up with TRBD2. There are 16 residues in the CDR3. Per germline, CDR1 SGHTA and CDR2 FQGNSA. Trimming cost V 4 bases and J 7 bases; bases outside gene matches: 7. The chain's CDR3 is CASSSPTSGRGNEQFF. CDR3 sequence (DNA): TGTGCCAGCAGCTCACCCACTAGCGGGAGGGGAAATGAGCAGTTCTTC.

This chain connects TRBV4-2 to TRBJ1-6; D might be TRBD1 (5 bases). Germline assignment: CDR1 LGHNA and CDR2 YNFKEQ. Trimming took off 1 base at V and 6 bases at J, with 7 bases between the two ends. The CDR3 consists of 14 residues. CDR3 in amino acids: CASSQGQSNSPLHF. The CDR3 DNA reads TGTGCCAGCAGCCAAGGACAGAGTAATTCACCCCTCCACTTT.

The V gene is TRBV4-2, the J gene TRBJ2-1; 13 nucleotides agree with TRBD2. Losses at the gene ends were 0 bases for V and 0 bases for J; bases not matched to a gene: 5. The germline V gene encodes CDR1 LGHNA and CDR2 YNFKEQ. The length of the CDR3 is 19 residues. CDR3 DNA: TGTGCCAGCAGCCAAGATCCCCGGACTAGCGGGAGCTCCTACAATGAGCAGTTCTTC. This codes for CASSQDPRTSGSSYNEQFF.

This chain links TRBV19 with TRBJ1-2, with TRBD1 as a possible D gene (6 bases). Trimming shortened V by 7 bases and J by 2 bases, and 14 bases separated the two germline ends. The CDR3 spans 14 residues. Germline V gene data show CDR1 as LNHDA and CDR2 as SQIVND (reference sequence). The CDR3 sequence is CASTSSTGNYGYTF. DNA for the CDR3: TGTGCCAGTACCTCCTCGACAGGCAACTATGGCTACACCTTC.

This chain joins TRBV5-5 and TRBJ2-6; 9 positions match TRBD1. The germline CDR1 and CDR2 sequences are SGHKS and YYEKEE (reference sequence). J lost 2 bases, V lost 4 bases, and 16 bases had no gene match. CDR3 size: 20 residues. CDR3 amino acids: CASSALYRDRVVAGANVLTF. As DNA, the CDR3 is TGTGCCAGCAGCGCCCTATATAGGGACAGGGTTGTAGCTGGGGCCAACGTCCTGACTTTC.

This chain links TRBV5-1 with TRBJ2-1; TRBD2 matches at 8 bases. The germline gives CDR1 SGHRS, CDR2 YFSETQ. The CDR3 runs to 14 residues. Trimming cost V 4 bases and J 9 bases; bases outside gene matches: 9. The CDR3 loop is CASSAGTSRSEQFF. CDR3 DNA sequence: TGCGCCAGCAGCGCCGGGACTAGTCGGAGTGAGCAGTTCTTC.

The J gene is TRBJ2-7, the V gene TRBV5-1, with TRBD1 matching over 11 bases. This CDR3 has 14 amino acids. J gave up 7 bases and V 4 bases, and 7 bases lay outside the gene matches. Germline CDR1 and CDR2: SGHRS and YFSETQ. The CDR3 DNA is TGCGCCAGCAGCATGGACAGGGGGCAAGGGGAGCAGTACTTC. Translating gives CASSMDRGQGEQYF.

The rearrangement links TRBV7-2 to TRBJ1-1; D ambiguous. The CDR3 runs to 12 residues. V lost 5 bases and J lost 0, with 4 bases in between. Germline V gene data show CDR1 as SGHTA and CDR2 as FQGNSA. The CDR3 coding sequence is TGTGCCAGCAGCCGAGTGAACACTGAAGCTTTCTTT. It encodes CASSRVNTEAFF. The full variable domain, in which reference TRBV7-2 and TRBJ1-1 provide the parts outside the CDR3, is GAGVSQSPSNKVTEKGKDVELRCDPISGHTALYWYRQSLGQGLEFLIYFQGNSAPDKSGLPSDRFSAERTGGSVSTLTIQRTQQEDSAVYLCASSRVNTEAFFGQGTRLTVV.

The chain couples TRBV15 to TRBJ2-5, with a tentative D call TRBD2 (6 bases). The germline V gene has CDR1 LNHNV and CDR2 YYDKDF (reference sequence). The CDR3 consists of 14 residues. The germline V and J ends were trimmed by 5 bases and 5 bases, with 15 bases remaining between them. The CDR3 sequence is CATSGTFGGETQYF. The CDR3 nucleotides read TGTGCCACCAGCGGGACCTTTGGGGGGGAGACCCAGTACTTC.

The rearrangement uses TRBV29-1 and TRBJ1-1; TRBD1 is a possible D gene (6 bases). Trimming removed 3 bases from V and 3 bases from J, with 11 bases in between. The CDR3 runs to 13 residues. CDR1 SQVTM and CDR2 ANQGSEA come from the germline V gene. The CDR3 DNA reads as TGCAGCGTTGACGGGGGGGGCTACACTGAAGCTTTCTTT. Its translation: CSVDGGGYTEAFF.

The CDR3 bases are TGCAGCGCGAGCCCGACTAGGAACAATGAGCAGTTCTTC. It specifies CSASPTRNNEQFF. V and J are TRBV29-1 and TRBJ2-1; possibly TRBD2 for D (6 bases). This CDR3 has 13 residues. V lost 7 bases to trimming and J lost 5 bases, with 15 bases between them. Germline values: CDR1 SQVTM, CDR2 ANQGSEA.

The genes are TRBV2 and TRBJ2-1, with a tentative D call TRBD2 (5 bases). This CDR3 spans 14 amino acids. CDR1 and CDR2 (germline): SNHLY, FYNNEI. Between the trimmed V and J ends, which lost 1 base and 7 bases, there was a span of 11 bases. CDR3 sequence: CASSEETRLNEQFF. As DNA, the CDR3 is TGTGCCAGCAGTGAAGAAACTAGATTAAATGAGCAGTTCTTC.

The chain employs TRBV2 and TRBJ2-2; D might be TRBD2 (6 bases). V lost 6 bases, J lost 7 bases, and 12 bases lay in between. CDR3 size: 13 residues. Germline loops: CDR1 SNHLY, CDR2 FYNNEI. CDR3 nucleotides: TGTGCCAGCAGGGGGGAGGACTTCGGGGAGCTGTTTTTT. Translation: CASRGEDFGELFF.

There are a few counts of this clone. This chain links TRBV7-2 with TRBJ1-6, with D unclear. Germline values: CDR1 SGHTA, CDR2 FQGNSA. The CDR3 length is 13 residues. Trimming removed 1 base at V and 10 bases at J, with 8 bases between. CDR3 region: CASSLGAVSPLHF. CDR3 bases: TGTGCCAGCAGCTTAGGGGCAGTCTCACCCCTCCACTTT.

The gene calls are TRBV29-1 and TRBJ2-3, with 8 bases aligning to TRBD2. This CDR3 comprises 17 residues. Germline V CDR1 and CDR2: SQVTM, ANQGSEA. The V gene end was trimmed by 8 bases and the J gene end by 5 bases; junction bases not matched to a gene: 21. The CDR3 spells CSPGRGSGSPRGDTQYF. CDR3 sequence (DNA): TGCAGCCCGGGCCGAGGAAGCGGGAGCCCACGGGGAGATACGCAGTATTTT.

The chain joins TRBV27 to TRBJ2-3; D might be TRBD2 (5 bases). Deletions cut 6 bases from V and 4 bases from J, with 14 bases between. The CDR3 sequence is 14 residues long. Germline CDR1 reads MNHEY; CDR2 reads SMNVEV (reference sequence). The CDR3 is CASSSGGWSDTQYF. The CDR3 DNA follows: TGTGCCAGCAGCTCGGGCGGGTGGTCAGATACGCAGTATTTT.

V and J are TRBV7-9 and TRBJ2-3; 7 bases are a match to TRBD1. This CDR3 is built from 16 residues. With 5 bases clipped from V and 1 base from J, the junction kept 9 bases outside the gene matches. The V gene's germline CDR1 is SEHNR and CDR2 FQNEAQ (reference sequence). CDR3 region: CASSLLTGTGTDTQYF. CDR3 bases: TGTGCCAGCAGCCTATTAACCGGGACAGGCACAGATACGCAGTATTTT.

To note about this clone: An end of the junction differs from the germline gene, which may be a read error. This sequence joins TRBV7-9 and TRBJ2-5; 12 bases are a match to TRBD1. Germline V CDR1 and CDR2: SEHNR, FQNEAQ (reference sequence). The CDR3 sequence is 15 residues long. CDR3 loop: CSSSPGTGGVKTQYF. The CDR3 nucleotides read TGTTCCAGCAGCCCCGGGACAGGGGGCGTAAAGACCCAGTACTTC. The full variable domain, in which reference TRBV7-9 and TRBJ2-5 provide the parts outside the CDR3, is DTGVSQNPRHKITKRGQNVTFRCDPISEHNRLYWYRQTLGQGPEFLTYFQNEAQLEKSRLLSDRFSAERPKGSFSTLEIQRTEQGDSAMYLCSSSPGTGGVKTQYFGPGTRLLVL.

The J gene is TRBJ1-5, the V gene TRBV6-1, with TRBD1 matching 8 bases. Germline V gene sequence: CDR1 MNHNS, CDR2 SASEGT. Germline trimming cut 6 bases from V and 7 bases from J; bases unmatched to any gene: 8. The CDR3 has 14 residues. CDR3 bases: TGTGCCAGCAGGGATGACAGGGGTAACCAGCCCCAGCATTTT. Protein product: CASRDDRGNQPQHF.

The chain carries TRBV5-4 and TRBJ2-7, with TRBD1 as a possible D gene (5 bases). V lost 4 bases and J 3 bases, leaving 11 bases between the germline ends. This CDR3 is 13 amino acids long. CDR1 is SGHNT, CDR2 YYREEE, per germline (reference sequence). The CDR3 DNA reads as TGTGCCAGCAGCCTTTTAAGGGGCTACGAGCAGTACTTC. As protein: CASSLLRGYEQYF.

The gene calls are TRBV5-1 and TRBJ1-5; tentative D call: TRBD1 (5 bases). Germline CDR1 is SGHRS and CDR2 is YFSETQ. V was shortened by 1 base and J by 0 bases, with 8 bases between the two germline ends. The CDR3 has 15 amino acids. The CDR3 DNA follows: TGCGCCAGCAGCTTGACAGGAAATAGCAATCAGCCCCAGCATTTT. This encodes CASSLTGNSNQPQHF.

The V and J genes are TRBV29-1 and TRBJ2-5; a weak D match, TRBD1 (6 bases). CDR1 SQVTM and CDR2 ANQGSEA come from the germline V gene. The length of the CDR3 is 13 residues. V was pared by 7 bases and J by 4 bases, with 16 bases between. CDR3 bases: TGCAGCGCAGGCTTAGGCAGGGGAGAGACCCAGTACTTC. This translates into CSAGLGRGETQYF.